This T cell receptor beta chain emerged from a study of shared clonotypes between healthy human individuals. Whole-study context: Participating donors consisted of two women and a few men aged 18 to 49. General study results and limits: Genetic and exposure-history diversity was limited by the small donor number. Some clonotypes were shared by all four sorted-subset donors, while others were not shared. The non-shared ones had lower generation probabilities than the shared ones.

Sequenced by immunoSEQ multiplex PCR; TCRdb stores in-frame clones only, minus some. The data contain fewer than 1.4 million clones, around 82% of them singletons. In regard to this clone: Its antigen is as yet unknown. Other DNA sequences in the sample encode the same CDR3.

V was trimmed by 8 bases and J by 0 bases, leaving 4 bases between them. The CDR3 covers 11 residues. Germline V gene data show CDR1 as MDHEN and CDR2 as SYDVKM. The TCR comes from a man aged 18-30 years in good health. Some clones in this sample may be carry-over from other donors' samples. This sequence joins TRBV28 and TRBJ1-1; D is unclear. Sequencing was done on a sample of memory CD4+ T cells from PBMCs. As to subset: CD45RA-negative fraction. CDR3 protein: CASLLNTEAFF. The CDR3, as DNA: TGTGCCAGCCTACTGAACACTGAAGCTTTCTTT.